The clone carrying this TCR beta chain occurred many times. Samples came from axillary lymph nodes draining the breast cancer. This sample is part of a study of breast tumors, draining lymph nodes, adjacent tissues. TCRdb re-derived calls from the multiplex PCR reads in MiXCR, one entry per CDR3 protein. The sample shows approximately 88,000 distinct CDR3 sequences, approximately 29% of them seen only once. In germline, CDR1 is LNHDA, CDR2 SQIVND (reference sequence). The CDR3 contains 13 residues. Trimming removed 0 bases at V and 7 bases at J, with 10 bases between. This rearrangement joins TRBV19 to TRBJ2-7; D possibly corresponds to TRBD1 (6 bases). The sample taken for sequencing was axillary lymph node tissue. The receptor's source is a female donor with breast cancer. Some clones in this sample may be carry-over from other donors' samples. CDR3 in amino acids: CASSIDRTEEQYF. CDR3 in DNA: TGTGCCAGTAGTATAGATCGGACAGAAGAGCAGTACTTC.